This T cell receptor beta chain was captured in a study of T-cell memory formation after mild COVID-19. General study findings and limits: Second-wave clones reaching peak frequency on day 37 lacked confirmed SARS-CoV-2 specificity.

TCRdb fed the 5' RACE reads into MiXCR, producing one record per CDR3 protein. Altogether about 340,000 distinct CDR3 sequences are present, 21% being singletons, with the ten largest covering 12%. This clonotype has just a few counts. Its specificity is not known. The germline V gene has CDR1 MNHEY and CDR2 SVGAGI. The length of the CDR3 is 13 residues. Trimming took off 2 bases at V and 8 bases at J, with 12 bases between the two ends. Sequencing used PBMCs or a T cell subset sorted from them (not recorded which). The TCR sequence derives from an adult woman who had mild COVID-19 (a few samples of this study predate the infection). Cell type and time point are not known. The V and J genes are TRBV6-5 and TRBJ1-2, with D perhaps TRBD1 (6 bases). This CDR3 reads CASSYEQGSGYTF. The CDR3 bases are TGTGCCAGCAGTTACGAACAGGGAAGCGGCTACACCTTC.